The T cell receptor beta chain described here comes from a study of T cell responses to AZD1222 COVID-19 vaccine. As regards this clone: Its matching antigen is unknown.

Profiling relied on immunoSEQ multiplex PCR, and the TCRdb table lists in-frame clones only, not all of them. Found here are 130,000 or so clones, 80% to 95% of them singletons; the top ten hold 4% to 5%. Study-wide results and limits: Receipt of two AZD1222 doses was followed by a rise in Spike-specific TCR breadth and depth. Females outnumbered males among donors, who were mostly white British; clonal diversity was possibly underestimated.

The CDR3 runs to 14 residues. In germline, CDR1 is MGHRA, CDR2 YSYEKL. V shed 3 bases and J shed 3 bases, with 11 bases lying between them. Sample: peripheral blood, taken 28 days after the second dose of the MenACWY control vaccine. The TCR comes from an adult who received the MenACWY meningococcal vaccine as a control. This sequence joins TRBV4-1 and TRBJ1-2; a weak D match, TRBD1 (6 bases). The CDR3 here is CASSQERGYYGYTF. The DNA for the CDR3 is TGCGCCAGCAGCCAGGAAAGGGGGTACTATGGCTACACCTTC.